The sequence of this T cell receptor beta chain was determined in a study of shared clonotypes between healthy human individuals. Across the whole study: CD4 naive cells filled three plates per donor, CD4 memory three, CD8 naive two and CD8 memory one. Findings and limits, study-wide: Rarefaction showed sorted-subset sequencing was incomplete despite large depth.

Only CD45RO-negative cells positively selected for CCR7 counted as naive CD8 cells, so terminally differentiated effector memory CD45RA+ cells were excluded. All the donors were Caucasian adults who lived in Nashville, Tennessee. Each cell subset's genomic DNA was divided evenly among several immunoSEQ plates. Sequencing used immunoSEQ multiplex PCR; TCRdb keeps in-frame clones, though not all of them. The repertoire holds around 1,900,000 clones, with 90% to 95% as singletons. This clone was recorded only once. Its target is unknown. The V gene lost 2 bases and the J gene lost 5 bases, with 15 bases spanning the gap. Germline V gene sequence: CDR1 LGHNA, CDR2 YSLEER. CDR3 length equals 15 residues.

The chain has TRBV4-3 and TRBJ1-2; D perhaps matches TRBD1 (6 bases). This clonotype originated in a man aged 18 to 30 in good health. Some clones in this sample may be carry-over from other donors' samples. Specimen: naive CD8+ T cells from PBMCs. DNA of the CDR3: TGCGCCAGCAGCCAAAGGACGGGGGGCTCTTATGGCTACACCTTC. Encoded protein: CASSQRTGGSYGYTF.